This TCR beta chain originates from a study of OX40 agonist ivuxolimab in advanced cancers. The wider study: The patients got ivuxolimab, which is an agonistic anti-OX40 (CD134) antibody.

General observations from the study: At 0.1 to 3.0 mg/kg, CD4+ and CD8+ blood T cells expanded clonally by week 6.

CDR3 length: 15 amino acids. Unmatched junction bases numbered 6, after V lost 3 bases and J lost 10 bases. Per germline, CDR1 LNHDA and CDR2 SQIVND (reference sequence). Data came from immunoSEQ multiplex PCR; TCRdb stores just in-frame clones and leaves some out. This table holds some 8,000 clones, more than 70% found once. This clone occurred a few times. Its antigen is not known. The rearrangement joins TRBV19 to TRBJ1-6, with 10 positions matching TRBD1. The sequence derives from an adult with an advanced solid tumor such as melanoma, head and neck, liver or kidney cancer. This specimen was CD4+ or CD8+ T cells sorted from blood, taken in a trial of the OX40 agonist ivuxolimab. The DNA for the CDR3 is TGTGCCAGTAGTATTTCCGGGACAGGGGACTCACCCCTCCACTTT. It encodes CASSISGTGDSPLHF.